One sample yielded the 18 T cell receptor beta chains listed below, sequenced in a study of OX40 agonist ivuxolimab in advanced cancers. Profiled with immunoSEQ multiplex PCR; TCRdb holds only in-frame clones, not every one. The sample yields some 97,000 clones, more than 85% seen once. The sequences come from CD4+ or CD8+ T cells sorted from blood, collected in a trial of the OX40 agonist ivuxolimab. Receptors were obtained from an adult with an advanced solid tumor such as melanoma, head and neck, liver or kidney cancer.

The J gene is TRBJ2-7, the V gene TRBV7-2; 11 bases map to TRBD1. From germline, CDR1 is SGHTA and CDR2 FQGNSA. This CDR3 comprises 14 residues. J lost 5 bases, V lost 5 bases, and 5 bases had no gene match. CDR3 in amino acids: CASSADRGRDEQYF. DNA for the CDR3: TGTGCCAGCAGCGCGGACAGGGGGCGCGACGAGCAGTACTTC.

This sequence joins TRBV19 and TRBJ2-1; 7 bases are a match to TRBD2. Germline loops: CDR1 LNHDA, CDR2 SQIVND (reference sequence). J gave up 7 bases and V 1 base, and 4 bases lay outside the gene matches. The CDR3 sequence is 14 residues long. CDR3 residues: CASSIGGSVNEQFF. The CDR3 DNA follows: TGTGCCAGTAGTATAGGCGGGAGTGTAAATGAGCAGTTCTTC.

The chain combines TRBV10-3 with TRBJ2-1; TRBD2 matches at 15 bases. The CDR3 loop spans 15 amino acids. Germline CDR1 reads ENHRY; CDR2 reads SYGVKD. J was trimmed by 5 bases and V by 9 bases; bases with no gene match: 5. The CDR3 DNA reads TGTGCCATATCAGGGACTAGCGGGAGGAACAATGAGCAGTTCTTC. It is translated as CAISGTSGRNNEQFF.

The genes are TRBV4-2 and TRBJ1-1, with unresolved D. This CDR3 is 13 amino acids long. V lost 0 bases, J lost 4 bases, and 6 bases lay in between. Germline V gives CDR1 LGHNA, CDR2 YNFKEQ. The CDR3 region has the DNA TGTGCCAGCAGCCAAGATCGTATCACTGAAGCTTTCTTT. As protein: CASSQDRITEAFF.

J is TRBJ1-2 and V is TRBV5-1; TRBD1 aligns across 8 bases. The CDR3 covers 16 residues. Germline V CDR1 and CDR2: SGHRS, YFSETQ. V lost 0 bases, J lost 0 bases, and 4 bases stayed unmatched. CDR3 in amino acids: CASSLGGTGANYGYTF. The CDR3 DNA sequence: TGCGCCAGCAGCTTGGGGGGGACAGGAGCTAACTATGGCTACACCTTC.

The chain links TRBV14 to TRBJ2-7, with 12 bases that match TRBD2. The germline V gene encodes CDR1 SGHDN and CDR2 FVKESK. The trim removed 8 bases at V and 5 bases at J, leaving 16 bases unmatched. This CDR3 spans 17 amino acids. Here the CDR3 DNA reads TGTGCCAGCGAACGGGGGGCCCTAGCGGGAGGGCGCCACGAGCAGTACTTC. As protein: CASERGALAGGRHEQYF.

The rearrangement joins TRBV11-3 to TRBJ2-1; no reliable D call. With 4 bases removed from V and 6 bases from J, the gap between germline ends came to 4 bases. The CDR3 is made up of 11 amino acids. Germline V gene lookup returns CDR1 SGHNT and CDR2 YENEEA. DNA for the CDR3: TGTGCCAGCAGCTCGCGCAATGAGCAGTTCTTC. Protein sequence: CASSSRNEQFF.

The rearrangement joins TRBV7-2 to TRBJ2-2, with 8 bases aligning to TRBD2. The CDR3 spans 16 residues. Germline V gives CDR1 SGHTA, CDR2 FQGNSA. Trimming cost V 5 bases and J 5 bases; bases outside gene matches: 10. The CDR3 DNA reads TGTGCCAGCAGCCCCGGCGGGGGGCGGAGGACCGGGGAGCTGTTTTTT. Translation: CASSPGGGRRTGELFF. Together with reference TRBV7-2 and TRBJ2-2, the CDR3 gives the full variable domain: GAGVSQSPSNKVTEKGKDVELRCDPISGHTALYWYRQSLGQGLEFLIYFQGNSAPDKSGLPSDRFSAERTGGSVSTLTIQRTQQEDSAVYLCASSPGGGRRTGELFFGEGSRLTVL.

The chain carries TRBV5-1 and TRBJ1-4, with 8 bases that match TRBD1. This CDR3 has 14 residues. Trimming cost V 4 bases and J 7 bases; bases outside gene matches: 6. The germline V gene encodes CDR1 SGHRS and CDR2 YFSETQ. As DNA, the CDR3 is TGCGCCAGCAGCCGTCAGGGGGCGAGTGAAAAACTGTTTTTT. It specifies CASSRQGASEKLFF.

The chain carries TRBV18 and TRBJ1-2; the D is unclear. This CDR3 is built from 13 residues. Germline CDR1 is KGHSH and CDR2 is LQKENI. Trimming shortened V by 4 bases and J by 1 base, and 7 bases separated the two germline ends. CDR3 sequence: CASSHDLNYGYTF. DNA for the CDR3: TGTGCCAGCTCACACGACCTTAACTATGGCTACACCTTC.

The CDR3, as DNA: TGTGCCAGCAGTGGGGGACTTCTTTCTGAAGCTTTCTTT. Translated: CASSGGLLSEAFF. This sequence joins TRBV6-1 and TRBJ1-1; maybe TRBD1 (5 bases). The length of the CDR3 is 13 residues. Trimming took 4 bases from V and 6 from J, leaving 12 bases between them. Per germline, CDR1 MNHNS and CDR2 SASEGT.

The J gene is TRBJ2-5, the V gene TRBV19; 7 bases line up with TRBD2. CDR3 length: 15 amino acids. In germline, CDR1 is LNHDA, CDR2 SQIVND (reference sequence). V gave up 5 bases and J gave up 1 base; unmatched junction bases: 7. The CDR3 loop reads CASSLQTSSQETQYF. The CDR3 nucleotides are TGTGCCAGTAGTCTACAGACTAGCAGCCAAGAGACCCAGTACTTC. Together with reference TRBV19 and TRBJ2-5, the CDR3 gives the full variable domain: DGGITQSPKYLFRKEGQNVTLSCEQNLNHDAMYWYRQDPGQGLRLIYYSQIVNDFQKGDIAEGYSVSREKKESFPLTVTSAQKNPTAFYLCASSLQTSSQETQYFGPGTRLLVL.

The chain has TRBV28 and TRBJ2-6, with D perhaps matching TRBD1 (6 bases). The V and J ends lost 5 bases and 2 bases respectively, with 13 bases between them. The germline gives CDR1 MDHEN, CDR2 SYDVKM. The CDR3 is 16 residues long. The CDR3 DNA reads TGTGCCAGCAGTGGCATAGGGGGACCTGGGGCCAACGTCCTGACTTTC. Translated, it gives CASSGIGGPGANVLTF.

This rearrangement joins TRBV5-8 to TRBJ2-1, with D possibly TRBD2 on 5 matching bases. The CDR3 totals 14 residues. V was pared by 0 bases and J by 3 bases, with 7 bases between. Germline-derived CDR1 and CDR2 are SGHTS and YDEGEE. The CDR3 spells CASSLAGYYNEQFF. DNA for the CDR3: TGTGCCAGCAGCTTGGCGGGGTACTACAATGAGCAGTTCTTC.

The CDR3 sequence: CASTPVGVSGFGGYTF. In nucleotides, the CDR3 is TGTGCCAGCACCCCTGTAGGGGTCAGTGGGTTCGGGGGCTACACCTTC. This sequence joins TRBV28 and TRBJ1-2, with D possibly matching TRBD1 (5 bases). This CDR3 is built from 16 residues. The germline V gene has CDR1 MDHEN and CDR2 SYDVKM. The V gene lost 7 bases and the J gene lost 8 bases, with 26 bases spanning the gap.

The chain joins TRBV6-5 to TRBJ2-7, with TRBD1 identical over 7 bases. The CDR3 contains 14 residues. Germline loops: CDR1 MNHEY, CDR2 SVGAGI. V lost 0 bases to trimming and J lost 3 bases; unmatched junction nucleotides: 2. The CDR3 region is CASSYSGTDYEQYF. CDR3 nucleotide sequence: TGTGCCAGCAGTTACTCCGGGACAGACTACGAGCAGTACTTC.

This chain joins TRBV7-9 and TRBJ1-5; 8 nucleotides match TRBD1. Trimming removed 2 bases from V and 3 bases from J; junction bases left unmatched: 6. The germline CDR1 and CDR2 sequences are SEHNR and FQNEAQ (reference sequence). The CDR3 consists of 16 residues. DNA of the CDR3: TGTGCCAGCAGCTTAAGAGCAGGGGGCGTCAATCAGCCCCAGCATTTT. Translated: CASSLRAGGVNQPQHF. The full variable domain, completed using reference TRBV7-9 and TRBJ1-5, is DTGVSQNPRHKITKRGQNVTFRCDPISEHNRLYWYRQTLGQGPEFLTYFQNEAQLEKSRLLSDRFSAERPKGSFSTLEIQRTEQGDSAMYLCASSLRAGGVNQPQHFGDGTRLSIL.

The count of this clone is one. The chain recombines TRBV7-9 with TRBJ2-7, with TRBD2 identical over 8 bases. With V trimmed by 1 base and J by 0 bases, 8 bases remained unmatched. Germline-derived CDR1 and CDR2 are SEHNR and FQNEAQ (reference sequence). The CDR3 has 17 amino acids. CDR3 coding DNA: TGTGCCAGCAGCTTAGGTCAGTCGGCGGGAGGCTCCTACGAGCAGTACTTC. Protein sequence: CASSLGQSAGGSYEQYF.